This T cell receptor (beta chain) derives from a study of blood T cells in healthy people across ages. PCR was performed a second time for roughly 7 to 11 cycles using a sample-barcoded 5' primer and a J-beta primer mix. TCRdb re-called the 5' RACE reads with MiXCR, one entry per CDR3 protein. The sample contains roughly 860,000 distinct CDR3 sequences, around 68% of which appear only once. Donors ranged from about 6 to 90 years old and were healthy Caucasians in Russia. Each donor had 8.5 to 10 milliliters of peripheral blood drawn. There were at least 6 micrograms of total RNA extracted from every sample. A single count supports this clonotype. Germline V gene data show CDR1 as SGDLS and CDR2 as YYNGEE. CDR3 length equals 14 residues. Trimming removed 4 bases from V and 5 bases from J, with 15 bases in between.

The rearrangement links TRBV9 to TRBJ2-5; a possible D gene is TRBD2 (7 bases). This receptor was obtained from a young man in good health. The specimen was blood. Here the CDR3 reads CASSKRGAPETQYF. In DNA, the CDR3 is TGTGCCAGCAGCAAACGGGGGGCCCCGGAGACCCAGTACTTC.